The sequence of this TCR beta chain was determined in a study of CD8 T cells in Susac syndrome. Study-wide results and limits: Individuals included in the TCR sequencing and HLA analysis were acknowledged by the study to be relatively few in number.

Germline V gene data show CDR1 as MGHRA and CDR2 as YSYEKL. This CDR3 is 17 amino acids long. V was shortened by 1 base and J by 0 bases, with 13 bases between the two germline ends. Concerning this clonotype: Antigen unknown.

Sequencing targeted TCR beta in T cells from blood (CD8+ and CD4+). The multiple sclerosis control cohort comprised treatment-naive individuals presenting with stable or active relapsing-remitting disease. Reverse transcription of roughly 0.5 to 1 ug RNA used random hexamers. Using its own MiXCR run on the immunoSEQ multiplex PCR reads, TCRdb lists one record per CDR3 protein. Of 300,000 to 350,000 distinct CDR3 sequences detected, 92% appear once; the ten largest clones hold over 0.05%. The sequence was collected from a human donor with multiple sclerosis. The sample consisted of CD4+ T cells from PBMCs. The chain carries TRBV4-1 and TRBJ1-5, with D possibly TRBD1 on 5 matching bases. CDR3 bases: TGCGCCAGCAGCCAAGGCTCGCAGGGACCTAGCAATCAGCCCCAGCATTTT. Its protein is CASSQGSQGPSNQPQHF.